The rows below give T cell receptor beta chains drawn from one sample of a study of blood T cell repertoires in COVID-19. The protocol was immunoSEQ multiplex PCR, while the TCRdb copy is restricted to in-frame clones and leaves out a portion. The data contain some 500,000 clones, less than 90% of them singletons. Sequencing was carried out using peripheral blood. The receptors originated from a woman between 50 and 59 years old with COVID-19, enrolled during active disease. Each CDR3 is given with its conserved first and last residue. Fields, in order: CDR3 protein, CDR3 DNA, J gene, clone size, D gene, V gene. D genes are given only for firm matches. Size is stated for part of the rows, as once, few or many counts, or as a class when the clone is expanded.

CDR3 protein: CASSPRAGNTEAFF
CDR3 DNA: TGTGCCAGTAGCCCGAGGGCGGGGAACACTGAAGCTTTCTTT
J gene: TRBJ1-1
clone size: NA
D gene: NA
V gene: TRBV19

CDR3 protein: CASSLGGTSGEVDYEQYF
CDR3 DNA: TGTGCCAGCAGCTTAGGCGGGACTAGCGGGGAAGTAGACTACGAGCAGTACTTC
J gene: TRBJ2-7
clone size: NA
D gene: TRBD2
V gene: TRBV11-2

CDR3 protein: CATSRGSGLLNYEQYF
CDR3 DNA: TGTGCCACCAGCAGAGGGTCAGGCCTGCTTAACTACGAGCAGTACTTC
J gene: TRBJ2-7
clone size: NA
D gene: NA
V gene: TRBV15

CDR3 protein: CSVERGLGYTF
CDR3 DNA: TGCAGCGTTGAAAGGGGCTTAGGCTACACCTTC
J gene: TRBJ1-2
clone size: NA
D gene: NA
V gene: TRBV29-1

CDR3 protein: CASRPQANRYYGYTF
CDR3 DNA: TGTGCCAGTAGGCCGCAGGCCAACAGGTACTATGGCTACACCTTC
J gene: TRBJ1-2
clone size: NA
D gene: NA
V gene: TRBV19

CDR3 protein: CASSSLGGGRLSSYNEQFF
CDR3 DNA: TGTGCCAGCAGTTCCCTCGGCGGGGGCCGACTGAGCTCCTACAATGAGCAGTTCTTC
J gene: TRBJ2-1
clone size: NA
D gene: NA
V gene: TRBV27

CDR3 protein: CASNRPANPYEQYF
CDR3 DNA: TGTGCCAGCAACAGGCCGGCGAACCCCTACGAGCAGTACTTC
J gene: TRBJ2-7
clone size: few
D gene: NA
V gene: TRBV5-6

CDR3 protein: CASKWSAGADEQFF
CDR3 DNA: TGTGCCAGCAAATGGTCGGCGGGGGCTGATGAGCAGTTCTTC
J gene: TRBJ2-1
clone size: NA
D gene: NA
V gene: TRBV6-5

CDR3 protein: CASRPGQANTEAFF
CDR3 DNA: TGTGCCAGCAGGCCGGGACAGGCGAACACTGAAGCTTTCTTT
J gene: TRBJ1-1
clone size: NA
D gene: TRBD1
V gene: TRBV19

CDR3 protein: CASSRQGGTEAFF
CDR3 DNA: TGCGCCAGCAGTAGACAGGGTGGCACTGAAGCTTTCTTT
J gene: TRBJ1-1
clone size: NA
D gene: TRBD1
V gene: TRBV10-1

CDR3 protein: CASSLEQGLNTEAFF
CDR3 DNA: TGCGCCAGCAGCTTAGAACAGGGGCTGAACACTGAAGCTTTCTTT
J gene: TRBJ1-1
clone size: NA
D gene: TRBD1
V gene: TRBV5-1